Listed below are T cell receptor beta chains from one sample, sequenced in a study of blood T cell repertoires in COVID-19. Some clones are missing from TCRdb's copy, which holds only in-frame ones; the method was immunoSEQ multiplex PCR. The repertoire holds about 280,000 clones, 85% seen once, with roughly 5.3% in the top ten. The sample consisted of peripheral blood. All receptors come from a man aged 50 to 59 with active or convalescent COVID-19. Each CDR3 is given without its conserved first and last residue. Clone sizes are given selectively: once, few, many, or a class where the clone is expanded.

size: NA
J: TRBJ2-7
V: TRBV20-1
CDR3: SASRGTGPLEQY

size: NA
J: TRBJ1-2
V: TRBV25-1
CDR3: ASSESGGYGYT

size: NA
J: TRBJ2-1
V: TRBV27
CDR3: ASSLDSYNEQF

size: NA
J: TRBJ2-7
V: TRBV2
CDR3: ASSEGQRYEQY

size: NA
J: TRBJ2-7
V: TRBV2
CDR3: ASSEVLAGSTYEQY

size: NA
J: TRBJ2-2
V: TRBV11-3
CDR3: ASGLMNTGELF

size: NA
J: TRBJ2-1
V: TRBV28
CDR3: ASSLWGQAINEQF

size: NA
J: TRBJ2-6
V: TRBV7-3
CDR3: ASSSTGYGANVLT

size: few
J: TRBJ2-7
V: TRBV21-1
CDR3: ASSAILAGGPYEQY

size: NA
J: TRBJ2-6
V: TRBV19
CDR3: ASSISPREGANVLT

size: NA
J: TRBJ1-6
V: TRBV2
CDR3: ASSEGTGLH

size: NA
J: TRBJ2-3
V: TRBV5-1
CDR3: ASSYLAGEDTQY

size: NA
J: TRBJ1-3
V: TRBV7-2
CDR3: ASSSQTGPDSGNTIY

size: NA
J: TRBJ2-7
V: TRBV18
CDR3: ASSRTGKSSYEQY

size: once
J: TRBJ2-3
V: TRBV6-2/TRBV6-3
CDR3: ASSSPGTSGDTQY

size: NA
J: TRBJ2-3
V: TRBV7-2
CDR3: ASSLSGTNTQY

size: NA
J: TRBJ2-1
V: TRBV7-9
CDR3: ASSWTTSYNEQF

size: NA
J: TRBJ2-1
V: TRBV18
CDR3: ASSPPGRVNEQF

size: NA
J: TRBJ1-1
V: TRBV5-6
CDR3: ASSLYAKTENTEAF

size: NA
J: TRBJ2-5
V: TRBV30
CDR3: AWSGVGSRGETQY

size: NA
J: TRBJ1-1
V: TRBV14
CDR3: ASSQGGFAAEAF

size: NA
J: TRBJ1-1
V: TRBV12-5
CDR3: ASGTRSNTEAF

size: NA
J: TRBJ1-2
V: TRBV27
CDR3: ASSPSGQGAFSGYT

size: NA
J: TRBJ1-1
V: TRBV7-8
CDR3: ASSLTTGVNTEAF

size: NA
J: TRBJ1-6
V: TRBV2
CDR3: ASRLQETRYDNSPLH

size: NA
J: TRBJ2-1
V: TRBV9
CDR3: ASSVGPAGGTYNEQF

size: NA
J: TRBJ1-2
V: TRBV18
CDR3: ASSPDPQGPGYT

size: NA
J: TRBJ1-2
V: TRBV2
CDR3: ASSRQGEGTNYGYT

size: NA
J: TRBJ2-7
V: TRBV5-1
CDR3: ASSLAYRTGFDEQY

size: many
J: TRBJ2-7
V: TRBV30
CDR3: AWSSGTGVSYEQY

size: NA
J: TRBJ2-1
V: TRBV6-5
CDR3: ASSYSYQRGQF

size: NA
J: TRBJ2-7
V: TRBV5-1
CDR3: ASSLDGGRAYEQY

size: few
J: TRBJ1-3
V: TRBV5-1
CDR3: ASSQKGDGNTIY

size: once
J: TRBJ2-2
V: TRBV24-1
CDR3: ATSDLSGNVAGELF

size: NA
J: TRBJ1-1
V: TRBV6-5
CDR3: ASSYSRTLNTEAF

size: few
J: TRBJ1-4
V: TRBV30
CDR3: ACLRYNEKLF

size: NA
J: TRBJ1-1
V: TRBV28
CDR3: ASSRSNRGLGEAF

size: once
J: TRBJ2-2
V: TRBV9
CDR3: ASTPGLAGTGELF

size: NA
J: TRBJ1-1
V: TRBV29-1
CDR3: SVATGSGTEAF

size: NA
J: TRBJ2-7
V: TRBV5-5
CDR3: ASSLVVPLYEQY

size: NA
J: TRBJ1-3
V: TRBV18
CDR3: ASSPTGTGNTIY

size: NA
J: TRBJ2-3
V: TRBV4-2
CDR3: ASSPRTSGSTSAGTDTQY

size: once
J: TRBJ2-2
V: TRBV3-1/TRBV3-2
CDR3: ASSVRTGGNTGELF

size: NA
J: TRBJ2-1
V: TRBV19
CDR3: ASSPLAGTSGRAGNEQF

size: NA
J: TRBJ1-2
V: TRBV27
CDR3: ASSLGPNRIYGYT

size: NA
J: TRBJ1-5
V: TRBV28
CDR3: ASRLDFQSNQPQH

size: NA
J: TRBJ1-2
V: TRBV28
CDR3: ASSSRLQGHGYT

size: NA
J: TRBJ2-3
V: TRBV27
CDR3: ASTSMLDRSTDTQY

size: NA
J: TRBJ1-4
V: TRBV30
CDR3: AWSVPTGGANEKLF

size: NA
J: TRBJ2-1
V: TRBV7-2
CDR3: ASSSRPLAGGYNEQF

size: NA
J: TRBJ2-7
V: TRBV13
CDR3: ASSRTGTQYEQY

size: NA
J: TRBJ2-2
V: TRBV7-2
CDR3: ASSGTGSTGELF

size: NA
J: TRBJ2-1
V: TRBV7-9
CDR3: ASSFVSGASSYNEQF

size: NA
J: TRBJ1-5
V: TRBV24-1
CDR3: ATSDPKTGGEPQH